The next 5 T cell receptor beta chains were all read from a single sample in a study of metastatic and nonmetastatic thyroid tumors. Using MiXCR, TCRdb reanalyzed the PCR reads. Of about 14,000 clones in the sample, around 12% were seen once. Thyroid surgery was preceded by no treatment in any patient. The sample consisted of blood. The receptors shown here come from a female donor with papillary thyroid cancer or a benign thyroid nodule (not recorded which). Some clones in this sample may be carry-over from other donors' samples.

This clone is medium-sized within its sample. The V gene is TRBV28, the J gene TRBJ1-2, with D possibly being TRBD1 (6 bases). This CDR3 region has 14 residues. Trimming took 8 bases from V and 8 from J, leaving 21 bases between them. Germline lookup yields CDR1 MDHEN and CDR2 SYDVKM. The CDR3 DNA is TGTGCCAGCGGGCCGACAGGTGGATTTGGGGGCTACACCTTC. This codes for CASGPTGGFGGYTF.

Relative to its sample, this clone is medium-sized. The gene calls are TRBV5-1 and TRBJ1-2, with no clear D. The V end was cut by 6 bases, the J end by 3 bases, with 9 bases between. The CDR3 covers 12 residues. CDR1 SGHRS and CDR2 YFSETQ come from the germline V gene. The CDR3 nucleotides are TGCGCCAGCAAGGCGGGCTACTATGGCTACACCTTC. Residues: CASKAGYYGYTF.

Ten or more counts support this clone. This chain connects TRBV27 to TRBJ2-5; D is unclear. Looked up from germline, CDR1 is MNHEY and CDR2 is SMNVEV (reference sequence). This CDR3 spans 12 amino acids. The V end was cut by 6 bases, the J end by 5 bases, with 10 bases between. The CDR3: CASSFSTETQYF. In DNA form, the CDR3 reads TGTGCCAGCAGCTTCTCCACCGAGACCCAGTACTTC.

This clone was seen many times. The chain couples TRBV6-4 to TRBJ2-2; TRBD2 aligns across 15 bases. Germline V gene data show CDR1 as MRHNA and CDR2 as SNTAGT. Trimming took 5 bases from V and 5 from J; bases not matched to a gene: 12. This CDR3 is built from 19 residues. The CDR3: CASSPHGTSGRSYTGELFF. In DNA form, the CDR3 reads TGTGCCAGCAGTCCTCACGGGACTAGCGGGAGGAGTTATACCGGGGAGCTGTTTTTT.

The sample holds many counts of this clone. The J gene is TRBJ2-1, the V gene TRBV6-1, with TRBD1 matching 10 bases. In germline, CDR1 is MNHNS, CDR2 SASEGT. V shed 2 bases and J 7 bases; nucleotides not matched to a gene: 5. The CDR3 length is 15 residues. The CDR3, as DNA: TGTGCCAGCAGTGAATCGACAGGGGGCGGGAATGAGCAGTTCTTC. Amino acid sequence: CASSESTGGGNEQFF.